This TCR beta chain was captured by sequencing in a study of spatial heterogeneity in lung cancer (dated by TCRdb to about 2019). About the study as a whole: Beta-chain transcripts were consistently detected in greater numbers than alpha-chain transcripts, which likely reflects a higher abundance of beta-chain transcripts. In the raw uncorrected reads, each unique combination of TCR and UMI appeared on average more than ten times. In non-small cell lung cancer, the study made a quantitative comparison of TCR alpha and beta repertoires among multiple tumor regions, matched nontumor lung and blood. TCR repertoire features were related to nonsynonymous mutation counts determined by whole-exome sequencing of tumor tissue. At surgery, both alpha and beta chains were TCR-sequenced in 200 to 250 tumor regions, roughly 64 matched nontumor lung samples and around 50 PBMC samples. Study-wide findings and limitations: Additional single-cell paired TCR alpha and beta sequencing was considered necessary to confirm, at a functional level, the hypothesis that regional TCRs recognize regional mutations. Ubiquitous expanded tumor TCRs showed up in blood more often at tumor resection than at routine follow-up.

Libraries were built with 5' RACE. Sequencing used a NextSeq 500. In the TCR library protocol, a unique molecular identifier was attached to each TCR cDNA molecule so that PCR and sequencing errors could be corrected. The authors' pipeline ran thus. Decombinator tools were used for TCR identification, UMI-based error correction and CDR3 extraction. TCRs above a frequency of 2 per 1,000, corresponding to the top 1% of the tumor frequency distribution, were defined as expanded. Renyi diversity was computed with the R vegan package after each repertoire had been subsampled 100 times to 5,000 TCRs. CDR3 similarity networks were built from amino acid triplet string-kernel similarity, with CDR3s being connected when pairwise similarity was above 0.82. Clones were called with MiXCR by TCRdb after fastp trimmed the public reads at Q25, and only in-frame beta chains were retained. Rows are combined by CDR3 protein, so each entry shows the most common genes and DNA. The V and J calls, along with clone size, are taken from TCRdb and not from the paper's own processing. Counted in this sample were roughly 91,000 distinct CDR3 sequences; approximately 21% of them appeared once. Approximately 5.6% of the sample is in the top ten clones.

About this clonotype: The antigen it binds to is not known. Base qualities are not at hand, and no much larger clone is one base apart.

V ends up 5 bases short and J 4 bases short, with an unmatched junction base count of 9. Taken from cysteine to phenylalanine, the CDR3 has 15 residues. Of all the DNA, just the CDR3 is kept, 45 bases in frame from base 1. CDR1 SGHTA and CDR2 FQGNSA were looked up in the germline V gene. Interpreted using the paper, the time point label stands for: sample taken at primary tumor resection. For TCR sequencing, whole RNA was extracted from tumor and nontumor lung tissue, or from cryopreserved PBMC samples, and no cell sorting was done. Samples were obtained from about 75 patients with early-stage, untreated non-small cell lung cancer from the lung TRACERx cohort. Patients were selected for TCR sequencing only if sufficient RNA was available from at least two tumor regions.

This sequence uses TRBV7-2 and TRBJ1-1, with 8 bases aligning to TRBD1. This TCR was recovered from a male donor with early-stage non-small cell lung cancer. This specimen consisted of PBMCs, obtained at surgery. The CDR3 has the sequence CASSPWTGKGTEAFF. The DNA sequence is TGTGCCAGCAGCCCGTGGACAGGGAAGGGCACTGAAGCTTTCTTT.